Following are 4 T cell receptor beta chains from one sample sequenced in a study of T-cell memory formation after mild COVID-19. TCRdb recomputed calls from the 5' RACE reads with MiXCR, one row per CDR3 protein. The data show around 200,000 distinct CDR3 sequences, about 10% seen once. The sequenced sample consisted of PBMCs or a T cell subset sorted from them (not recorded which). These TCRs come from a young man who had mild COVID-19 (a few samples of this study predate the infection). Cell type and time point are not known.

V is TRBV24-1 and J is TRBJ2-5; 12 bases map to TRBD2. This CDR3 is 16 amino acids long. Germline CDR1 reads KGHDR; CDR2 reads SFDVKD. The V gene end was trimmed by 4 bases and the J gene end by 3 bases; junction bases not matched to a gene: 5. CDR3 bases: TGTGCCACCAGTGACCCGACTAGCGGGAGAAAAGAGACCCAGTACTTC. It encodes CATSDPTSGRKETQYF.

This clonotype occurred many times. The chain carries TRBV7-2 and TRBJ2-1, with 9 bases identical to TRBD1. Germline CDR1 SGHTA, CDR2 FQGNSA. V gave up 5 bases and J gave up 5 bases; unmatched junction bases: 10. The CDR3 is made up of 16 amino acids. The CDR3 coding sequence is TGTGCCAGCAGCCAAGGCGCGGACAGGGGCCACAATGAGCAGTTCTTC. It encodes CASSQGADRGHNEQFF.

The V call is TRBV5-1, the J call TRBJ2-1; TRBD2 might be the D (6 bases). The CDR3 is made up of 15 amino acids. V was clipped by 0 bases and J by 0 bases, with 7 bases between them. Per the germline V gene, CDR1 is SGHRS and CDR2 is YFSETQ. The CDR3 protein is CASSLGGVSYNEQFF. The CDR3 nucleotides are TGCGCCAGCAGCTTGGGCGGGGTCTCCTACAATGAGCAGTTCTTC.

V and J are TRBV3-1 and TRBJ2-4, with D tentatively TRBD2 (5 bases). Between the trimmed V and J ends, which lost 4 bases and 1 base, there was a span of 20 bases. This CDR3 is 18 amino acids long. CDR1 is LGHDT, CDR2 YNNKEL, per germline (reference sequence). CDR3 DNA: TGTGCCAGCAGCCCCCGTGGTCCCAGGAGGTTGGCCAAAAACATTCAGTACTTC. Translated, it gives CASSPRGPRRLAKNIQYF.